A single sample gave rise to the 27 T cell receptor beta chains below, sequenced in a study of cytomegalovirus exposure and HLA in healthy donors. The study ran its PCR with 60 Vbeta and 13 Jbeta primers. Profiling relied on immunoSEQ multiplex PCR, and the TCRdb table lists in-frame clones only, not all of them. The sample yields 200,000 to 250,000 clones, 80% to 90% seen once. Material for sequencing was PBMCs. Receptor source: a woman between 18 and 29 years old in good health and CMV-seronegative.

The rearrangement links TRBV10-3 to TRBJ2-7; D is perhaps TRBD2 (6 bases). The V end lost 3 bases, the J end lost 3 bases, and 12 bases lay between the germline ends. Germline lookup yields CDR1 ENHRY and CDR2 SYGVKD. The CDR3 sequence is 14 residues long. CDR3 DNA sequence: TGTGCCATCAGTGAAGGTAGGAGGGGCTACGAGCAGTACTTC. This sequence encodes CAISEGRRGYEQYF.

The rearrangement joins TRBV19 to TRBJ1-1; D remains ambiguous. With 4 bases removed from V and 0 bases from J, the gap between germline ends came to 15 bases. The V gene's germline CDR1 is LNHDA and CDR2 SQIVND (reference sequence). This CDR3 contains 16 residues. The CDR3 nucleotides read TGTGCCAGTAGTAATCGCGGGCCCGGGGTGAACACTGAAGCTTTCTTT. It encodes CASSNRGPGVNTEAFF.

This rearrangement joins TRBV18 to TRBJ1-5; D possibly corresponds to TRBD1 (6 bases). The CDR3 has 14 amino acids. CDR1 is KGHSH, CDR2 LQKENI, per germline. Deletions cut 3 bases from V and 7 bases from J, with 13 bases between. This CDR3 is CASSPTTGSQPQHF. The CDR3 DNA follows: TGTGCCAGCTCACCCACCACAGGGTCGCAGCCCCAGCATTTT.

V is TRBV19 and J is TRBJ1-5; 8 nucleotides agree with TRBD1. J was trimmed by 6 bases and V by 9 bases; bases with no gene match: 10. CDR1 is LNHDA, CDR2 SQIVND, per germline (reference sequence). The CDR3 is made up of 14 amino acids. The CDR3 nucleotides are TGTGCCAGCCAATTCCAGGGGGCGTTTCAGCCCCAGCATTTT. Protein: CASQFQGAFQPQHF.

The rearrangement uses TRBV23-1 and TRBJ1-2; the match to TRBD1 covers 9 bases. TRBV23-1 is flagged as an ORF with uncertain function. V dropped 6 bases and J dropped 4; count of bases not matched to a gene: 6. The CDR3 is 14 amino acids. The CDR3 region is CASSQDRGGYGYTF. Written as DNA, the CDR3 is TGCGCCAGCAGCCAGGACAGGGGCGGCTATGGCTACACCTTC.

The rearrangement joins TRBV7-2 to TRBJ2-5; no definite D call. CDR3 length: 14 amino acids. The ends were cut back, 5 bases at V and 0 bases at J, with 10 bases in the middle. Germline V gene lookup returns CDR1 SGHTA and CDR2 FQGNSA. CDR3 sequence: CASSASEYQETQYF. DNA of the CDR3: TGTGCCAGCAGCGCGAGCGAGTACCAAGAGACCCAGTACTTC.

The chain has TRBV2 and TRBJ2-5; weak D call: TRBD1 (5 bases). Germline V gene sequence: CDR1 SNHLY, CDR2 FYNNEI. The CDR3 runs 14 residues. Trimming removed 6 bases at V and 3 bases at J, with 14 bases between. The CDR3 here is CASSPGQYEETQYF. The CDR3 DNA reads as TGTGCCAGCAGCCCCGGACAATATGAAGAGACCCAGTACTTC.

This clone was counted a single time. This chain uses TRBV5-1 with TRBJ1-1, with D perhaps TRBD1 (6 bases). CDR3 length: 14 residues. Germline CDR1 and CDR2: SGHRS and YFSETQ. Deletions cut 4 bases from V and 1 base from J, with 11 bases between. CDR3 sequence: CASSATGRNTEAFF. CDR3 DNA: TGCGCCAGCAGCGCTACAGGGCGGAACACTGAAGCTTTCTTT. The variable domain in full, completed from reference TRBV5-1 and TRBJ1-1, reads KAGVTQTPRYLIKTRGQQVTLSCSPISGHRSVSWYQQTPGQGLQFLFEYFSETQRNKGNFPGRFSGRQFSNSRSEMNVSTLELGDSALYLCASSATGRNTEAFFGQGTRLTVV.

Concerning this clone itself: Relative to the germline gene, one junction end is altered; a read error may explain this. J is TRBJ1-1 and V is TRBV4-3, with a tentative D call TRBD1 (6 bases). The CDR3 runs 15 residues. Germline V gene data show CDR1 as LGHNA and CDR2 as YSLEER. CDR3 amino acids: CASSQEAGANTEAFF. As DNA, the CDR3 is TGCGCCAGCAGTCAAGAGGCAGGGGCGAACACTGAAGCTTTCTTT.

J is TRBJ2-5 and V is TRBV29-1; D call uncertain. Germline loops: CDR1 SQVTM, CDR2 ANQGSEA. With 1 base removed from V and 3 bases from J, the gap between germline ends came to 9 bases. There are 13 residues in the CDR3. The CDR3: CSVEGQVKETQYF. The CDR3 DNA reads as TGCAGCGTTGAAGGGCAGGTTAAAGAGACCCAGTACTTC. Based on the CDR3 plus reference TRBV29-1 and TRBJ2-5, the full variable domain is SAVISQKPSRDICQRGTSLTIQCQVDSQVTMMFWYRQQPGQSLTLIATANQGSEATYESGFVIDKFPISRPNLTFSTLTVSNMSPEDSSIYLCSVEGQVKETQYFGPGTRLLVL.

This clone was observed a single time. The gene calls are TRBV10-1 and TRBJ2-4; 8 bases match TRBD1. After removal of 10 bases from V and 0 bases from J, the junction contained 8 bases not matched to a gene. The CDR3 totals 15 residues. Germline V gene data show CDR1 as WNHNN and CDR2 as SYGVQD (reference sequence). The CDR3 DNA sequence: TGCGCCACCATGGACAGGGACTTAGCCAAAAACATTCAGTACTTC. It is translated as CATMDRDLAKNIQYF.

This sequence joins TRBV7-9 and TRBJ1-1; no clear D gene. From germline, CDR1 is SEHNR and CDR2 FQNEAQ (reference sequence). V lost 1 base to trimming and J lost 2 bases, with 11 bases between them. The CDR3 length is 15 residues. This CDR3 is CASSLVFSKNTEAFF. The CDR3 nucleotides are TGTGCCAGCAGCTTAGTTTTCAGTAAAAACACTGAAGCTTTCTTT.

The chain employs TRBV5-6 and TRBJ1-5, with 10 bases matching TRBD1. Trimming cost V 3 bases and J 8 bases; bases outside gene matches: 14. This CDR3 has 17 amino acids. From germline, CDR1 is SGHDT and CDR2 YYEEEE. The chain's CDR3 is CASSSTGGAGLWEPQHF. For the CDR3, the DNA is TGTGCCAGCAGCTCGACAGGGGGCGCGGGTCTGTGGGAGCCCCAGCATTTT.

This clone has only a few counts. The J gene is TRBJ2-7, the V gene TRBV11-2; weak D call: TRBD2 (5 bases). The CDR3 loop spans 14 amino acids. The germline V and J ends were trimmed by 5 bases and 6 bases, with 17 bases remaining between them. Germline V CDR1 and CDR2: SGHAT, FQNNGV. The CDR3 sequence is CASSAGSQIAEQYF. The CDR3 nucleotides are TGTGCCAGCAGCGCGGGCTCCCAGATAGCCGAGCAGTACTTC.

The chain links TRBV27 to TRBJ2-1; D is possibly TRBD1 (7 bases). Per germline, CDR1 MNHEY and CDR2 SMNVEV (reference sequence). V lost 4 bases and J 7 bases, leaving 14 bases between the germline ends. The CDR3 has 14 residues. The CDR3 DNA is TGTGCCAGCAGTTGGGACAGCCGGGGGAATGAGCAGTTCTTC. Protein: CASSWDSRGNEQFF.

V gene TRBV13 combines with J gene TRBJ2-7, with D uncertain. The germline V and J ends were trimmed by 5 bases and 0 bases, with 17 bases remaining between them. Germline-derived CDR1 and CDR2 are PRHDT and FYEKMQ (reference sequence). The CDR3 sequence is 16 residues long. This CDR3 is CASSPPDTPHSYEQYF. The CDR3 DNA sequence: TGTGCCAGCAGCCCCCCCGACACACCACACTCCTACGAGCAGTACTTC.

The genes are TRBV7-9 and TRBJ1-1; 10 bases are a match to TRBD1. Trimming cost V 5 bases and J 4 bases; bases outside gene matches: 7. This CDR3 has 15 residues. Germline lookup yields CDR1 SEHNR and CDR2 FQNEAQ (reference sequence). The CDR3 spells CASSPPGQGFTEAFF. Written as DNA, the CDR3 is TGTGCCAGCAGCCCCCCGGGACAGGGGTTCACTGAAGCTTTCTTT.

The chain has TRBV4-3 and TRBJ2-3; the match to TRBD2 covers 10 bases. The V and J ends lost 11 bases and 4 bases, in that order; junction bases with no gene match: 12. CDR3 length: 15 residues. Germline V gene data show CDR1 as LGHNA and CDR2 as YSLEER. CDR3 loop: CAASPSGGVADTQYF. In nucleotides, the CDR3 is TGCGCCGCTAGCCCGAGCGGGGGGGTTGCAGATACGCAGTATTTT.

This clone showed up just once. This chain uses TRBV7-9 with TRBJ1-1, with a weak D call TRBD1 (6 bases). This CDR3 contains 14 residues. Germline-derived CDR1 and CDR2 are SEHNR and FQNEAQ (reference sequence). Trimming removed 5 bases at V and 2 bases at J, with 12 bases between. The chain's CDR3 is CASSVDRPNTEAFF. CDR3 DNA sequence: TGTGCCAGCAGCGTAGACAGGCCTAACACTGAAGCTTTCTTT.

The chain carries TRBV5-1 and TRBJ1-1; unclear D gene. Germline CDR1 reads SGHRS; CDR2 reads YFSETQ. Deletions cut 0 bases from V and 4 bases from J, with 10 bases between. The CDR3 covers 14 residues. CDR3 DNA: TGCGCCAGCAGCTTGGCACAGATGGGCACTGAAGCTTTCTTT. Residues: CASSLAQMGTEAFF.

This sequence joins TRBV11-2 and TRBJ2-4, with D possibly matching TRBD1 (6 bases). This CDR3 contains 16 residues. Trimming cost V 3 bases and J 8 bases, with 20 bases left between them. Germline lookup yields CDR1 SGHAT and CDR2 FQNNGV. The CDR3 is CASSFSTGSPRYIQYF. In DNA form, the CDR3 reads TGTGCCAGCAGCTTTTCCACAGGGTCCCCTAGATACATTCAGTACTTC.

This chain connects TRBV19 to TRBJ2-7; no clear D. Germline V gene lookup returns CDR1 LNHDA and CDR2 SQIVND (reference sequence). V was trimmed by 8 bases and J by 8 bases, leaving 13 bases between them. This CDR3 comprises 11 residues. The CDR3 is CASGGRTQQYF. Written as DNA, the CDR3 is TGTGCCAGTGGCGGCAGAACGCAGCAGTACTTC.

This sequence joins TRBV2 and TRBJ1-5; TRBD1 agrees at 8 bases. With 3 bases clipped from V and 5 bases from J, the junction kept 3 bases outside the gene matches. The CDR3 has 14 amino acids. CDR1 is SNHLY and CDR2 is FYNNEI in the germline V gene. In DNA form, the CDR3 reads TGTGCCAGCAGTGAGACAGGGGCGGATCAGCCCCAGCATTTT. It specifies CASSETGADQPQHF.

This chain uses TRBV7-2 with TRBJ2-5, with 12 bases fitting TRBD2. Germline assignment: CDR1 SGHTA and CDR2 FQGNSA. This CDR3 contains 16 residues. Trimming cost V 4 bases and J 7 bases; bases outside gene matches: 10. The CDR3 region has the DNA TGTGCCAGCAGCTCCCGACTGACTAGCGGGAGCGTGACCCAGTACTTC. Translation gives CASSSRLTSGSVTQYF.

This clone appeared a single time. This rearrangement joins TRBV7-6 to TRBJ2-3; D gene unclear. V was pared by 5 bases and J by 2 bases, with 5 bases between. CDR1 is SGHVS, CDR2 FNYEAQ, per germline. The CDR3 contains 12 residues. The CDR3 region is CASSRLTDTQYF. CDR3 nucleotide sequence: TGTGCCAGCAGCCGACTCACAGATACGCAGTATTTT.

CDR3 loop: CAWSPADEQYF. CDR3 DNA sequence: TGTGCCTGGAGCCCAGCGGACGAGCAGTACTTC. The chain joins TRBV30 to TRBJ2-7; weak D call: TRBD2 (5 bases). Germline V lookup: CDR1 GTSNPN, CDR2 SVGIG (reference sequence). The V end was cut by 3 bases, the J end by 5 bases, with 8 bases between. The CDR3 has 11 residues.

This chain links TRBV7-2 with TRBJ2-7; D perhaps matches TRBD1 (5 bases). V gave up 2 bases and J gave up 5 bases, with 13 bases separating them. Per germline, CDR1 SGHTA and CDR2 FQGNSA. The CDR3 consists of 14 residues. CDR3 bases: TGTGCCAGCAGCTTATTCAGGGTAGGGGACGAGCAGTACTTC. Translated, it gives CASSLFRVGDEQYF.